Detailed here is one T cell receptor (beta chain). Its antigen is undetermined. What was sequenced were expressed TCRB transcripts, since all of the isolated RNA had been reverse transcribed. The protocol was immunoSEQ multiplex PCR, while the TCRdb copy is restricted to in-frame clones and leaves out a portion. The table has about 620,000 clones, 15% seen once. These data come from a study of beta chain features in type 1 diabetes. Overall study results and limits: For patients, the naive, central memory and Treg TCRB repertoires appeared more alike than for healthy donors. Type 1 diabetes patients showed fewer insertions and more deletions at VDJ junctions.

The CDR3 is 16 residues long. The germline V gene encodes CDR1 MNHEY and CDR2 SVGAGI. The V end lost 2 bases, the J end lost 5 bases, and 18 bases lay between the germline ends. Purity (above 98%) was reached by all sorted populations. Sequencing was done on a sample of naive CD4+ T cells from blood. The receptor's source is a man younger than 35 in good health. The chain uses TRBV6-5 and TRBJ1-2, with TRBD1 as a possible D gene (5 bases). In DNA, the CDR3 is TGTGCCAGCAGTTACGATCCGGGGACGGCCAGATATGGCTACACCTTC. It codes for CASSYDPGTARYGYTF.